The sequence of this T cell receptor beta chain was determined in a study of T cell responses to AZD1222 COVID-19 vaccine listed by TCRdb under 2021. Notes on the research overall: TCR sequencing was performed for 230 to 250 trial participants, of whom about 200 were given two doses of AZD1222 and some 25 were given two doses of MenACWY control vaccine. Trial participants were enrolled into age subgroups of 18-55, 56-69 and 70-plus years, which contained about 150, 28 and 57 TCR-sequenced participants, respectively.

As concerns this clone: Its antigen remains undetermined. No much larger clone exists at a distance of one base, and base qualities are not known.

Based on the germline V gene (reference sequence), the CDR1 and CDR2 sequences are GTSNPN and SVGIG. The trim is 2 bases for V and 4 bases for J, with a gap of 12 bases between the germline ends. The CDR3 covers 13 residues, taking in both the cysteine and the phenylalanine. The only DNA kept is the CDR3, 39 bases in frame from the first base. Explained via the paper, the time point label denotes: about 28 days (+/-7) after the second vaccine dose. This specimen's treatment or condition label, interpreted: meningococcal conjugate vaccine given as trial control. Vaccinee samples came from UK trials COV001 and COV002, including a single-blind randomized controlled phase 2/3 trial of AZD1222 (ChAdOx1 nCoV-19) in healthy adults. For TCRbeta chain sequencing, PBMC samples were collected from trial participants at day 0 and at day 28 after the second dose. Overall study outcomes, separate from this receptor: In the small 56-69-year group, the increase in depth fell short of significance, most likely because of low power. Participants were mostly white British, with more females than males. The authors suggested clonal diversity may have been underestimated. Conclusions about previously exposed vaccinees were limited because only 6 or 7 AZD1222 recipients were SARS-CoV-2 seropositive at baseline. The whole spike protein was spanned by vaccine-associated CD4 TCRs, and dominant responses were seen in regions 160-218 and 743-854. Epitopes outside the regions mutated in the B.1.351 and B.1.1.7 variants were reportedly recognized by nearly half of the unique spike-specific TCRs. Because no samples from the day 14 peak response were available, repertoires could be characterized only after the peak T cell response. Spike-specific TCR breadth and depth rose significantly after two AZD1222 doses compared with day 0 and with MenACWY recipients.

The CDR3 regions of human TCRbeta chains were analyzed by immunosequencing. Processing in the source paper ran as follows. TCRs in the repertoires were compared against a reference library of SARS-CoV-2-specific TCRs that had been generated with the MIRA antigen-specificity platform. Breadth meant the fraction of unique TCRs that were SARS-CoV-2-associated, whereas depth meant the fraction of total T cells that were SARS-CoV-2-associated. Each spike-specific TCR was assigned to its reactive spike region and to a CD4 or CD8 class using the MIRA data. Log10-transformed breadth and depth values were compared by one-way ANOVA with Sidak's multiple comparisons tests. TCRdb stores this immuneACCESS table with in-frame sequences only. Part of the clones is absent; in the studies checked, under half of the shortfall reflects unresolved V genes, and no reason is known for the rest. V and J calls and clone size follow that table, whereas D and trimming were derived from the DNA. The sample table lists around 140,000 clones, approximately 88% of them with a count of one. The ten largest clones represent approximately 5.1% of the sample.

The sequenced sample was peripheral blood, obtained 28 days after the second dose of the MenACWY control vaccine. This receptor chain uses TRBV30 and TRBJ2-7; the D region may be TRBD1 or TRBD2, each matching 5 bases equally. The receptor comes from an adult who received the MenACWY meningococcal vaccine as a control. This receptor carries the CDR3 CAWSWGITYEQYF. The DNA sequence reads TGTGCCTGGAGTTGGGGGATAACGTACGAGCAGTACTTC. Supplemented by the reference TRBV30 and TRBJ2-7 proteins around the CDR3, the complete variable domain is SQTIHQWPATLVQPVGSPLSLECTVEGTSNPNLYWYRQAAGRGLQLLFYSVGIGQISSEVPQNLSASRPQDRQFILSSKKLLLSDSGFYLCAWSWGITYEQYFGPGTRLTVT.